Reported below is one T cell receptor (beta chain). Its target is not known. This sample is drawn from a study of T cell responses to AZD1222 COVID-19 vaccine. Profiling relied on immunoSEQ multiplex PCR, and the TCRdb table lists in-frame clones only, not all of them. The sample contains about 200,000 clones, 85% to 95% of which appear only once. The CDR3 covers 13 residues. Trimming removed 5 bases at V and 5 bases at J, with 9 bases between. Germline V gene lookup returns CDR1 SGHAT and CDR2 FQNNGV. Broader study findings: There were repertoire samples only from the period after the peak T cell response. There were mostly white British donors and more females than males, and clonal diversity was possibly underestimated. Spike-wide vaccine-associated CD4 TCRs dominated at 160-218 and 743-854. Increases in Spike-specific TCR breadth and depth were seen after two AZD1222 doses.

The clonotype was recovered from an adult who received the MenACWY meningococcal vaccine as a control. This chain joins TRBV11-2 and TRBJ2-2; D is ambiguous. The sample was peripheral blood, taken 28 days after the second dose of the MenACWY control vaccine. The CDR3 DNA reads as TGTGCCAGCAGCCCGACGTTGACCGGGGAGCTGTTTTTT. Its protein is CASSPTLTGELFF.